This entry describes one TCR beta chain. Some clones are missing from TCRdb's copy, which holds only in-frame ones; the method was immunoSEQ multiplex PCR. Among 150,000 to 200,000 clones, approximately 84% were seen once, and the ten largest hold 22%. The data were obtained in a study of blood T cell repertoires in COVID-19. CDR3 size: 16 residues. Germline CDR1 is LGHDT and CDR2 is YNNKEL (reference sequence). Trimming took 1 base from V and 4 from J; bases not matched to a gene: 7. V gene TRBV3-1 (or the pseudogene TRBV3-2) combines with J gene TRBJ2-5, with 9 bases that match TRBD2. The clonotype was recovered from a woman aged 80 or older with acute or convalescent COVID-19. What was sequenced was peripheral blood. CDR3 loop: CASSQGPAGGVETQYF. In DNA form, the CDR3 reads TGTGCCAGCAGCCAAGGGCCAGCGGGAGGAGTAGAGACCCAGTACTTC.